A single sample is the source of the 5 T cell receptor beta chains below, sequenced in a study of T cell responses to AZD1222 COVID-19 vaccine. Repertoires were generated with immunoSEQ multiplex PCR, while TCRdb's copy carries only in-frame clones and drops some. This sample has some 130,000 clones, with approximately 91% found just once. The sequencing here drew on peripheral blood, taken 28 days after the second AZD1222 dose. Receptors were obtained from an adult who received the AZD1222 COVID-19 vaccine.

The chain couples TRBV15 to TRBJ1-5; 7 positions agree with TRBD1. With 5 bases clipped from V and 0 bases from J, the junction kept 13 bases outside the gene matches. CDR1 is LNHNV, CDR2 YYDKDF, per germline (reference sequence). This CDR3 is 18 amino acids long. The CDR3 loop is CATSGVGSGQLSNQPQHF. CDR3 in DNA: TGTGCCACCAGCGGCGTTGGCTCGGGACAGCTTAGCAATCAGCCCCAGCATTTT.

The chain combines TRBV18 with TRBJ1-2, with TRBD1 matching over 7 bases. Germline values: CDR1 KGHSH, CDR2 LQKENI. The CDR3 is made up of 13 amino acids. J was trimmed by 4 bases and V by 8 bases; bases with no gene match: 7. CDR3 DNA: TGTGCCAGCACAGAGGGGGCCAGCTATGGCTACACCTTC. Translation: CASTEGASYGYTF.

The chain carries TRBV27 and TRBJ1-2; 8 nucleotides align to TRBD1. Per germline, CDR1 MNHEY and CDR2 SMNVEV (reference sequence). The CDR3 loop spans 13 amino acids. V shed 5 bases and J 8 bases; nucleotides not matched to a gene: 7. Here the CDR3 DNA reads TGTGCCAGCAGTCCCCCGGACAGGGCGGGCTACACCTTC. Encoded protein: CASSPPDRAGYTF.

J is TRBJ1-5 and V is TRBV3-1 (or the pseudogene TRBV3-2); D unclear. V was pared by 6 bases and J by 6 bases, with 12 bases between. The CDR3 length is 13 residues. The V gene's germline CDR1 is LGHDT and CDR2 YNNKEL (reference sequence). For the CDR3, the DNA is TGTGCCAGCAGTCGGGTTCTTGGTCAGCCCCAGCATTTT. Its protein is CASSRVLGQPQHF.

The rearrangement joins TRBV2 to TRBJ2-6, with 7 nucleotides matching TRBD1. V lost 6 bases to trimming and J lost 1 base; unmatched junction nucleotides: 3. This CDR3 has 15 residues. Germline CDR1 reads SNHLY; CDR2 reads FYNNEI. DNA of the CDR3: TGTGCCAGCAGCTTGACAGGGTCTGGGGCCAACGTCCTGACTTTC. The encoded protein is CASSLTGSGANVLTF.